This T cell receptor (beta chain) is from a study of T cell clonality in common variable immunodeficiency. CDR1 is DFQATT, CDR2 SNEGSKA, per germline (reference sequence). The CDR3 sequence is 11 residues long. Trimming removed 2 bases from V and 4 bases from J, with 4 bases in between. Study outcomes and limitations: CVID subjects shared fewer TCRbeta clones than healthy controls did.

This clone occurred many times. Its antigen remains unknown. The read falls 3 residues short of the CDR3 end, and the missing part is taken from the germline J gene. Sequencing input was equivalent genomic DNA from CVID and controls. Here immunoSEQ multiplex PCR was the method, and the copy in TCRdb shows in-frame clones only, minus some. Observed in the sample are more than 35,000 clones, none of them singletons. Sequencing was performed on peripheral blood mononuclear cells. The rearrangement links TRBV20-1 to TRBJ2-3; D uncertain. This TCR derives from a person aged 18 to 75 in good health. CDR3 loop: CSARFADTQYF. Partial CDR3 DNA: TGCAGTGCTAGATTCGCAGATACG.